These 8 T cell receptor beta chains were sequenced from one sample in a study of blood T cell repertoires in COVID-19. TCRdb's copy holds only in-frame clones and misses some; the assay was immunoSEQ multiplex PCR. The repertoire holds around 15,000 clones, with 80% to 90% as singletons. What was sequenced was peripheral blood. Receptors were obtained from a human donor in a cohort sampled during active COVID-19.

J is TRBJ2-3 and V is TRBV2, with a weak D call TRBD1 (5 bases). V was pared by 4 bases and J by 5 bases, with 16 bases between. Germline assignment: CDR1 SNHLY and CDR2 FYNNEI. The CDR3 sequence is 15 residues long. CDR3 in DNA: TGTGCCAGCAGTGCGTCTGGGAACCAGGGAGATACGCAGTATTTT. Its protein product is CASSASGNQGDTQYF.

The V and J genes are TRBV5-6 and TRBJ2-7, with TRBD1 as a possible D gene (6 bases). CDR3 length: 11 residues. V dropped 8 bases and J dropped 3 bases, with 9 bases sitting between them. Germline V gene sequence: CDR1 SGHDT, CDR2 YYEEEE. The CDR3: CASGGSYEQYF. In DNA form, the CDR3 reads TGTGCCAGTGGGGGCAGCTACGAGCAGTACTTC.

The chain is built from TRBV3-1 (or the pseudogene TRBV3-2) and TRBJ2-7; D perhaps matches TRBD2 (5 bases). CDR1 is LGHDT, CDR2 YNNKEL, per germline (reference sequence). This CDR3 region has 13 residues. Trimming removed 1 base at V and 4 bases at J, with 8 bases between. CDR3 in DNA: TGTGCCAGCAGCCAAGGACGGAGGTACGAGCAGTACTTC. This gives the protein CASSQGRRYEQYF.

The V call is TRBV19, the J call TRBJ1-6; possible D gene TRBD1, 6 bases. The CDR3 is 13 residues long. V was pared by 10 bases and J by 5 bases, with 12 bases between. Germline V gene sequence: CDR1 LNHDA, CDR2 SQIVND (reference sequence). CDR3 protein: CATTGDNNSPLHF. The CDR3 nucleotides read TGTGCCACAACCGGGGACAATAATTCACCCCTCCACTTT.

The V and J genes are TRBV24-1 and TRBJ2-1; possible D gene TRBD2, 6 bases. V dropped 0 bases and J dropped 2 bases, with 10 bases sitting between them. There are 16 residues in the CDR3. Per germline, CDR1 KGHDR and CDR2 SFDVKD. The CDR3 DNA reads TGTGCCACCAGTGATTTGCGGCGGGGAACCTACAATGAGCAGTTCTTC. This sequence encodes CATSDLRRGTYNEQFF.

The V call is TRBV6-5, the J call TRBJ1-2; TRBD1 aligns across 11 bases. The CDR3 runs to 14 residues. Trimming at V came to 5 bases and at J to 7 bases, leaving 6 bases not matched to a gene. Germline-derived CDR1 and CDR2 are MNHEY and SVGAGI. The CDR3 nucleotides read TGTGCCAGCAGTACGGACAGGGGGCGGGGTGGCTACACCTTC. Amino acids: CASSTDRGRGGYTF.

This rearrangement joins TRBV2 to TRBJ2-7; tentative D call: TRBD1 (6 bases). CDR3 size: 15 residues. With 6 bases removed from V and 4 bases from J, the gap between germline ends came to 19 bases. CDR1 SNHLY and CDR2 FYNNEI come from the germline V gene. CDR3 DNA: TGTGCCAGCAGGTTTGGCCCGGGACACCATTACGAGCAGTACTTC. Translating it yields CASRFGPGHHYEQYF.

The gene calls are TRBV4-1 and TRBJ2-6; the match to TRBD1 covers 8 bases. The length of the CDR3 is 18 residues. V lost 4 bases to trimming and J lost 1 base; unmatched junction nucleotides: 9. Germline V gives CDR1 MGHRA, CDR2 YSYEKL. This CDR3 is CASSPPGRGRSGANVLTF. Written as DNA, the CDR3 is TGCGCCAGCAGCCCCCCGGGCAGGGGGCGTTCTGGGGCCAACGTCCTGACTTTC.